This TCR beta chain was documented in a study of blood T cell repertoires in COVID-19. Overall study: Italy, Spain and the United States were the sources of the convalescent and acute COVID-19 samples. T cells, B-cell-depleted T cells, or PBMCs supplied cDNA or gDNA.

The V gene lost 0 bases and the J gene lost 8 bases, with 14 bases spanning the gap. Germline-derived CDR1 and CDR2 are MNHEY and SVGAGI. The CDR3 loop spans 15 amino acids. Authors' data handling: Using reference gene primer amplification, nucleated cell counts were estimated. Clones were read by immunoSEQ multiplex PCR, and TCRdb kept only the in-frame ones, dropping some. The V and J calls and the clone size are those of that table, but D and trimming were determined from the DNA. The sample includes fewer than 110,000 clones, roughly 88% of them seen just once. The gene calls are TRBV6-5 and TRBJ2-1; D may be TRBD1 (6 bases). The clonotype originates from a human donor in a cohort sampled during active COVID-19. The sample was peripheral blood. CDR3 protein: CASSYSAGVGYEQFF. The CDR3 bases are TGTGCCAGCAGTTACTCGGCAGGGGTGGGGTATGAGCAGTTCTTC.